This T cell receptor (beta chain) stems from a study of TIL therapy for anti-PD-1-resistant metastatic lung cancer (TCRdb year 2021). A note on the overall study: Tumors were collected before any PD-1/PD-L1 blockade, after which patients were given nivolumab, and patients who progressed were given lymphodepletion, an infusion of expanded TIL and IL-2. Among the enrolled patients, the median age was 54 years (range roughly 38-80), and the median tumor PD-L1 proportion score was more than 5.5%. The cohort was composed predominantly of lung adenocarcinoma, with a few EGFR-mutant and two ALK-rearranged tumors included, and half of patients were identified as current or former smokers. A median non-synonymous tumor mutation burden of about 1.6 mutations per megabase was determined across the cohort by whole-exome sequencing. T cell receptor beta sequencing of tumor and peripheral blood served to follow clonotypes across the tumor, the expanded TIL product, and serial blood samples. Overall results and qualifications from the work: Infused TIL clonotypes partially replaced the baseline peripheral repertoire then decayed over months, with no apparent association between persistence and response. Because the cohort was highly selected, with more treatment-naive, never-smoker and oncogene-addicted patients than is typical, generalizability is limited. The study protocol defined all tumor marker inferences as exploratory.

The time point label, as the study defines it: pre-treatment sample, taken before nivolumab and TIL therapy. Adults with stage 4 NSCLC were enrolled in a dual-center phase I trial from late 2017 to early 2020. The samples were drawn from an open-label, single-arm phase I trial testing tumor-infiltrating lymphocyte therapy combined with nivolumab in advanced non-small cell lung cancer. Blood mononuclear cells from EDTA tubes were isolated by Ficoll gradient, snap-frozen as pellets, and DNA was extracted with a Qiagen mini-prep kit. A note on this clone: Its binding antigen is unknown. Base qualities are not provided; no much larger clone lies one nucleotide away.

TCR beta CDR3 regions were amplified from genomic DNA by bias-controlled multiplex PCR with the immunoSEQ v3 hsTCRB kit. TCR libraries were sequenced on an Illumina NextSeq 500 to about 2 million read pairs for survey level or roughly 5-6.5 million for deep level. Processing in the source paper ran as follows. V, D and J genes were assigned, non-productive sequences were removed, and clonality was reported by immunoSEQ Analyzer software. Repertoires were compared by productive Simpson clonality and by the Morisita overlap index of productive TRB rearrangements between infused TIL and blood. The absolute count of a clonotype in blood was estimated by multiplying the lymphocyte count by the CD3+ fraction and by the productive frequency of the clone. The table was pulled from immuneACCESS by TCRdb, which kept in-frame rearrangements only. Such tables lose some clones; where checked, under half of the loss comes from unresolved V genes, and the rest has no known cause. Clone size and the V and J calls come from that table; the DNA yielded D and trimming. The sample profile shows 54,000 or so clones; 73% of them were found once. The ten largest clones capture roughly 2% of the sample.

From the cysteine up to the phenylalanine, the CDR3 has a length of 14 residues. The CDR3 DNA has 42 bases and is translated from base 1. The germline V gene yields SGHTA for CDR1 and FQGNSA for CDR2. Ends trimmed: V by 5 bases, J by 2 bases; bases unmatched to a gene: 2. The receptor was isolated from a person between 30 and 79 years old with non-small cell lung cancer. The chain is encoded by TRBV7-2 joined to TRBJ2-7, with 11 central nucleotides matching TRBD2. The material was blood, obtained at baseline. The CDR3 corresponds to CASSGGLAAYEQYF. The nucleotide sequence is given as TGTGCCAGCAGCGGGGGACTAGCGGCCTACGAGCAGTACTTC.